The 9 T cell receptor beta chains listed next were all sequenced from one sample in a study of blood T cell repertoires in COVID-19. The method was immunoSEQ multiplex PCR; TCRdb's version includes in-frame clones alone and lacks a portion of them. The table shows fewer than 300,000 clones, with around 90% occurring only once. Sequenced material: PBMCs or T cells enriched from blood (not recorded which). All receptors come from a woman aged 30 to 39 who had recovered from COVID-19.

This clone was counted once. The chain uses TRBV10-3 and TRBJ2-1, with TRBD2 identical over 13 bases. V was clipped by 3 bases and J by 0 bases; unmatched bases: 11. The germline gives CDR1 ENHRY, CDR2 SYGVKD. The CDR3 runs to 20 residues. CDR3 residues: CAISDPTSGRARYSYNEQFF. As DNA, the CDR3 is TGTGCCATCAGTGACCCCACTAGCGGGAGGGCCCGTTACTCCTACAATGAGCAGTTCTTC.

This rearrangement joins TRBV10-3 to TRBJ2-7, with a tentative D call TRBD2 (6 bases). CDR3 size: 15 residues. The V gene's germline CDR1 is ENHRY and CDR2 SYGVKD. With 7 bases removed from V and 0 bases from J, the gap between germline ends came to 16 bases. This CDR3 is CAIKSIRLDSYEQYF. The CDR3 DNA sequence: TGTGCCATCAAATCGATACGACTAGACTCCTACGAGCAGTACTTC.

V gene TRBV5-1 combines with J gene TRBJ2-1, with TRBD2 matching over 7 bases. The CDR3 contains 16 residues. After removal of 0 bases from V and 4 bases from J, the junction contained 7 bases not matched to a gene. The germline gives CDR1 SGHRS, CDR2 YFSETQ. In nucleotides, the CDR3 is TGCGCCAGCAGCTTGGCTAGCGGAGTATCGTACAATGAGCAGTTCTTC. Translated: CASSLASGVSYNEQFF.

DNA for the CDR3: TGCGCCAGCAGCACGGACAGGGGCTTTAGGAATGAGCAGTTCTTC. This translates into CASSTDRGFRNEQFF. J is TRBJ2-1 and V is TRBV5-1; 9 bases agree with TRBD1. This CDR3 spans 15 amino acids. CDR1 and CDR2 from the germline V gene are SGHRS and YFSETQ. V shed 4 bases and J 7 bases; nucleotides not matched to a gene: 9.

This chain joins TRBV30 and TRBJ1-5, with TRBD1 identical over 10 bases. This CDR3 comprises 14 residues. With V trimmed by 1 base and J by 5 bases, 2 bases remained unmatched. CDR1 and CDR2 (germline): GTSNPN, SVGIG (reference sequence). CDR3 coding DNA: TGTGCCTGGAGTGAGGACAGGGGGGATCAGCCCCAGCATTTT. Translating gives CAWSEDRGDQPQHF.

This chain connects TRBV2 to TRBJ1-4; D ambiguous. The V end was cut by 4 bases, the J end by 8 bases, with 5 bases between. This CDR3 has 11 residues. Germline CDR1 and CDR2: SNHLY and FYNNEI. CDR3 loop: CASSAFEKLFF. DNA of the CDR3: TGTGCCAGCAGTGCTTTCGAAAAACTGTTTTTT.

V usage is TRBV28 and J usage is TRBJ1-2, with D perhaps matching TRBD1 (5 bases). Germline lookup yields CDR1 MDHEN and CDR2 SYDVKM. V shed 3 bases and J shed 7 bases, with 18 bases lying between them. This CDR3 is built from 15 residues. The CDR3 nucleotides are TGTGCCAGCAGTTTTATCGGCTCTCAGGGCGGTGGCTACACCTTC. It specifies CASSFIGSQGGGYTF.

This clone appeared once. This chain joins TRBV6-5 and TRBJ2-7, with TRBD1 identical over 9 bases. Germline V lookup: CDR1 MNHEY, CDR2 SVGAGI. The CDR3 is 13 amino acids. J was trimmed by 4 bases and V by 6 bases; bases with no gene match: 4. CDR3 residues: CASRGTGKYEQYF. Written as DNA, the CDR3 is TGTGCCAGCAGGGGGACAGGGAAGTACGAGCAGTACTTC.

This rearrangement joins TRBV14 to TRBJ2-2, with TRBD2 matching 11 bases. Germline CDR1 and CDR2: SGHDN and FVKESK. The CDR3 contains 15 residues. Germline trimming cut 5 bases from V and 5 bases from J; bases unmatched to any gene: 4. CDR3 nucleotide sequence: TGTGCCAGCAGCACCCGGACTAGCGGGACCGGGGAGCTGTTTTTT. Protein: CASSTRTSGTGELFF. Variable domain in full (rest from reference TRBV14 and TRBJ2-2): EAGVTQFPSHSVIEKGQTVTLRCDPISGHDNLYWYRRVMGKEIKFLLHFVKESKQDESGMPNNRFLAERTGGTYSTLKVQPAELEDSGVYFCASSTRTSGTGELFFGEGSRLTVL.